This T cell receptor beta chain was sequenced for a study of blood T cell repertoires in COVID-19. Study information: Sample material is recorded as cDNA or gDNA derived from T cells, B-cell-depleted T cells, or PBMCs.

In the original analysis: Scientists estimated how many nucleated cells there were by amplifying reference gene primers. Here immunoSEQ multiplex PCR was the method, and the copy in TCRdb shows in-frame clones only, minus some. V and J calls and clone size are given by that table; D and trimming were obtained from the DNA. The data hold tens of thousands of clones, with around four fifths observed a single time. Germline CDR1 SGDLS, CDR2 YYNGEE. This CDR3 comprises 14 residues. J lost 13 bases, V lost 4 bases, and 10 bases had no gene match. The source material was peripheral blood. The chain combines TRBV9 with TRBJ1-6, with 8 bases lining up with TRBD1. The origin of this receptor is an older woman with acute or convalescent COVID-19. The CDR3 loop reads CASSPRQGISPLHF. DNA for the CDR3: TGTGCCAGCAGCCCTAGACAGGGGATAAGTCCCCTCCACTTT.